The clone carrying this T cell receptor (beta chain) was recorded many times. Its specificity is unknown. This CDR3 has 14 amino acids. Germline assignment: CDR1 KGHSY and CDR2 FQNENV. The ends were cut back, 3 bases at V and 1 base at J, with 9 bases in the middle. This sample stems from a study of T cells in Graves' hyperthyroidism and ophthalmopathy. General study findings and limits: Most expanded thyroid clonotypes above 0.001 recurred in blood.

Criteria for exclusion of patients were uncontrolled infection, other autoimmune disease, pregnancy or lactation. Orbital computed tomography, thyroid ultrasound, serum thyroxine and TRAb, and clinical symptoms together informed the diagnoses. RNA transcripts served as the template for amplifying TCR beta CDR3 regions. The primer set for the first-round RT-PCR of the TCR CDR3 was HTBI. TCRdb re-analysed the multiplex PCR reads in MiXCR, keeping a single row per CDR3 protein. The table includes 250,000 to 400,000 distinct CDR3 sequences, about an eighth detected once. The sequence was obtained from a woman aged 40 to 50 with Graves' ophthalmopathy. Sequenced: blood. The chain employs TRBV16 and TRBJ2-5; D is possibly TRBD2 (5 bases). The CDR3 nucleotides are TGTGCCAGCAGCCAGCCGGGGATCCAAGAGACCCAGTACTTC. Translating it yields CASSQPGIQETQYF.